The clone carrying this T cell receptor (beta chain) has at least ten counts. Antigen: not known. This record belongs to a study of T cell repertoires in cytomegalovirus infection. On the study more broadly: From public TCR beta signatures came an indication of both CMV infection and matching HLA type.

From germline, CDR1 is SGHTA and CDR2 FQGTGA. With 5 bases clipped from V and 6 bases from J, the junction kept 4 bases outside the gene matches. The length of the CDR3 is 13 residues. TCRdb processed the reads anew with MiXCR; each CDR3 protein has one entry. The data hold around 100,000 distinct CDR3 sequences, with about 25% observed a single time. Findings of the study overall: In two of eight donors, the top clonotype was HLA-C-restricted CMV-specific.

The source of this sequence is a human donor in good health (CMV status not recorded). Some clones in this sample may be carry-over from other donors' samples. The V call is TRBV7-3, the J call TRBJ1-1; TRBD1 matches at 9 bases. What was sequenced was CD8+ T cells from PBMCs. The CDR3 spells CASSPRQGAEAFF. The CDR3 DNA reads as TGTGCCAGCAGCCCGAGACAGGGGGCTGAAGCTTTCTTT. Looking up the rest from reference TRBV7-3 and TRBJ1-1 gives the full variable domain: GAGVSQTPSNKVTEKGKYVELRCDPISGHTALYWYRQSLGQGPEFLIYFQGTGAADDSGLPNDRFFAVRPEGSVSTLKIQRTERGDSAVYLCASSPRQGAEAFFGQGTRLTVV.